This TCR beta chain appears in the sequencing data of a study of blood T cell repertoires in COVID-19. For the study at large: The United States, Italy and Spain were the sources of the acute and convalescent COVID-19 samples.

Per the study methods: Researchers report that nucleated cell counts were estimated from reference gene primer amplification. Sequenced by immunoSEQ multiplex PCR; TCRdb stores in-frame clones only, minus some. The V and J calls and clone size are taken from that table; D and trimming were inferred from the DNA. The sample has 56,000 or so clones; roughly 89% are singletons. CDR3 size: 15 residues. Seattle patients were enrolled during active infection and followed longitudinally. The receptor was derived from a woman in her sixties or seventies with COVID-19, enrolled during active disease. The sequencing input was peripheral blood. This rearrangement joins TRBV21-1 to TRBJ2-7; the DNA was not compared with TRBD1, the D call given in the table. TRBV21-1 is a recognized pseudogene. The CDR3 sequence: CASSSGNSGPYEQYF. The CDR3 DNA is TGTGCCAGCAGCAGTGGTAACAGTGGGCCCTACGAGCAGTACTTC.